This is a list of T cell receptor beta chains from one sample in a study of blood T cells in healthy people across ages. TCRdb ran MiXCR on the 5' RACE reads and lists one entry per CDR3 protein. The table has around 800,000 distinct CDR3 sequences, roughly 53% seen once. Specimen: blood. The receptors were sampled from a man aged 80 or over in good health. Each CDR3 is given with its conserved first and last residue. A D gene is named only where the DNA matches it firmly. The size of a clone is reported for some rows only, either as once, few or many, or as a class for expanded clones.

CDR3nt: TGTGCCAGCAGTGCCTTAGGGACTAGCGGGAGTTCGTACAATGAGCAGTTCTTC
CDR3aa: CASSALGTSGSSYNEQFF
j_gene: TRBJ2-1
v_gene: TRBV25-1
abundance: few
d_gene: TRBD2
len: 18

CDR3nt: TGTGCCAGCAGCCAAGTCCGGCGCTCCCCGAGGGATAATTCACCCCTCCACTTT
CDR3aa: CASSQVRRSPRDNSPLHF
j_gene: TRBJ1-6
v_gene: TRBV3-1
abundance: .
d_gene: .
len: 18

CDR3nt: TGTGCCAGCAGCTTATCGCGCCTCGGGTCCTACGAGCAGTACTTC
CDR3aa: CASSLSRLGSYEQYF
j_gene: TRBJ2-7
v_gene: TRBV7-2
abundance: .
d_gene: .
len: 15

CDR3nt: TGCGCCAGCAGTGAGTTATGGACTGCCGTGCAGTACTTC
CDR3aa: CASSELWTAVQYF
j_gene: TRBJ2-5
v_gene: TRBV10-1
abundance: .
d_gene: .
len: 13

CDR3nt: TGCGCCAGCAGCCGGGACTACTCGGTGGGAAGGACCCAGTACTTC
CDR3aa: CASSRDYSVGRTQYF
j_gene: TRBJ2-5
v_gene: TRBV5-1
abundance: .
d_gene: TRBD2
len: 15

CDR3nt: TGTGCCAGCAGCTTAAGGGACACTCGGCCATACGAGCAGTACTTC
CDR3aa: CASSLRDTRPYEQYF
j_gene: TRBJ2-7
v_gene: TRBV11-1
abundance: many
d_gene: .
len: 15

CDR3nt: TGTGCCAGCAGTGTACCGCCGGATGAGCAGTACTTC
CDR3aa: CASSVPPDEQYF
j_gene: TRBJ2-7
v_gene: TRBV2
abundance: .
d_gene: .
len: 12

CDR3nt: TGCAGTGCTAGACCCCCAACCTACGAGCAGTACTTC
CDR3aa: CSARPPTYEQYF
j_gene: TRBJ2-7
v_gene: TRBV20-1
abundance: .
d_gene: .
len: 12

CDR3nt: TGTGCCAGCAGACCATCGACAGGGATGGACACCGGGGAGCTGTTTTTT
CDR3aa: CASRPSTGMDTGELFF
j_gene: TRBJ2-2
v_gene: TRBV28
abundance: .
d_gene: TRBD1
len: 16

CDR3nt: TGTGCCAGCAGCCAAGACTTAGCACCAATCACAGATACGCAGTATTTT
CDR3aa: CASSQDLAPITDTQYF
j_gene: TRBJ2-3
v_gene: TRBV14
abundance: .
d_gene: .
len: 16

CDR3nt: TGTGCCAGCAGCTCTAGCGGATCGGGCGAGCAGTACTTC
CDR3aa: CASSSSGSGEQYF
j_gene: TRBJ2-7
v_gene: TRBV7-3
abundance: .
d_gene: TRBD2
len: 13

CDR3nt: TGTGCCAGCTCACCGGCTTACACTGAAGCTTTCTTT
CDR3aa: CASSPAYTEAFF
j_gene: TRBJ1-1
v_gene: TRBV18
abundance: few
d_gene: .
len: 12

CDR3nt: TGCGCCAGCAGCCCAGGGCGGGGTGGGCAAGAGACCCAGTACTTC
CDR3aa: CASSPGRGGQETQYF
j_gene: TRBJ2-5
v_gene: TRBV4-1
abundance: few
d_gene: .
len: 15

CDR3nt: TGTGCCAGCAGCTTAGCTACCCGACAGGCTGGAAACACCATATATTTT
CDR3aa: CASSLATRQAGNTIYF
j_gene: TRBJ1-3
v_gene: TRBV7-9
abundance: .
d_gene: .
len: 16

CDR3nt: TGTGCCAGCAGCCGTTTGGGGGTTCTAGCGGGCAGCGATGAGCAGTTCTTC
CDR3aa: CASSRLGVLAGSDEQFF
j_gene: TRBJ2-1
v_gene: TRBV7-9
abundance: .
d_gene: TRBD2
len: 17

CDR3nt: TGTGCCAGCAGCCCCGATTTTAACAGGGACTATGGCTACACCTTC
CDR3aa: CASSPDFNRDYGYTF
j_gene: TRBJ1-2
v_gene: TRBV3-1
abundance: .
d_gene: .
len: 15

CDR3nt: TGTGCCAGCAGCCCCCGGGACAGGATTGCCGGGGAGCTGTTTTTT
CDR3aa: CASSPRDRIAGELFF
j_gene: TRBJ2-2
v_gene: TRBV12-3/TRBV12-4
abundance: .
d_gene: TRBD1
len: 15

CDR3nt: TGCAGCGTTGGGGAGAGCTCCTACGAGCAGTACTTC
CDR3aa: CSVGESSYEQYF
j_gene: TRBJ2-7
v_gene: TRBV29-1
abundance: many
d_gene: .
len: 12

CDR3nt: TGCAGTGCTAGGACTAGCGATTACGAGCAGTACTTC
CDR3aa: CSARTSDYEQYF
j_gene: TRBJ2-7
v_gene: TRBV20-1
abundance: few
d_gene: TRBD2
len: 12

CDR3nt: TGTGCCAGCAGCTTAAGGGGTCGACAGATGGAGACCCAGTACTTC
CDR3aa: CASSLRGRQMETQYF
j_gene: TRBJ2-5
v_gene: TRBV7-3
abundance: .
d_gene: .
len: 15

CDR3nt: TGTGCCAGCAGTGAAGCACCGGGCTCTCGAGCTTTCTTT
CDR3aa: CASSEAPGSRAFF
j_gene: TRBJ1-1
v_gene: TRBV6-1
abundance: .
d_gene: .
len: 13

CDR3nt: TGTGCCAGCAGTTACGCCGGGACATTGAAATCCTACGAGCAGTACTTC
CDR3aa: CASSYAGTLKSYEQYF
j_gene: TRBJ2-7
v_gene: TRBV6-2/TRBV6-3
abundance: .
d_gene: .
len: 16

CDR3nt: TGTGCCAGCGGGGACCCCTCACGGGACCAGTACTTC
CDR3aa: CASGDPSRDQYF
j_gene: TRBJ2-5
v_gene: TRBV6-2/TRBV6-3
abundance: few
d_gene: .
len: 12

CDR3nt: TGTGCCACCAGTGATACCGGGACTAGCATCTCAGGGGCCAACGTCCTGACTTTC
CDR3aa: CATSDTGTSISGANVLTF
j_gene: TRBJ2-6
v_gene: TRBV24-1
abundance: few
d_gene: TRBD2
len: 18

CDR3nt: TGTGCCAGCAGCCACACAGGAGAATATGAGTACTTC
CDR3aa: CASSHTGEYEYF
j_gene: TRBJ2-5
v_gene: TRBV3-1
abundance: .
d_gene: .
len: 12

CDR3nt: TGTGCCAGCAGCTTGCCTATCGGTGGGAAGTACTTC
CDR3aa: CASSLPIGGKYF
j_gene: TRBJ2-7
v_gene: TRBV5-6
abundance: .
d_gene: .
len: 12

CDR3nt: TGTGCCAGCAGTCCAGCGCCGATAGCCTACAATGAGCAGTTCTTC
CDR3aa: CASSPAPIAYNEQFF
j_gene: TRBJ2-1
v_gene: TRBV27
abundance: .
d_gene: .
len: 15

CDR3nt: TGTGCCAGCAGCCACAGGGGGCCATACCCTGAAGCTTTCTTT
CDR3aa: CASSHRGPYPEAFF
j_gene: TRBJ1-1
v_gene: TRBV5-6
abundance: .
d_gene: TRBD1
len: 14

CDR3nt: TGCAGCGTTGCTCGCGTTTACTACGAGCAGTACTTC
CDR3aa: CSVARVYYEQYF
j_gene: TRBJ2-7
v_gene: TRBV29-1
abundance: .
d_gene: .
len: 12

CDR3nt: TGCAGTGCTACTCTTGGGGGAGCGGGAGAGACCCAGTACTTC
CDR3aa: CSATLGGAGETQYF
j_gene: TRBJ2-5
v_gene: TRBV20-1
abundance: .
d_gene: .
len: 14

CDR3nt: TGTGCCAGCGGAACCGGGACAGGGTCTAGGTACGAGCAGTACTTC
CDR3aa: CASGTGTGSRYEQYF
j_gene: TRBJ2-7
v_gene: TRBV6-5
abundance: .
d_gene: TRBD1
len: 15

CDR3nt: TGTGCCAGCCGAGACAGGGCGGACCAGCCCCAGCATTTT
CDR3aa: CASRDRADQPQHF
j_gene: TRBJ1-5
v_gene: TRBV18
abundance: .
d_gene: TRBD1
len: 13

CDR3nt: TGTGCCAGCAGCTTAACGGGAGACCAAGAGACCCAGTACTTC
CDR3aa: CASSLTGDQETQYF
j_gene: TRBJ2-5
v_gene: TRBV7-3
abundance: .
d_gene: .
len: 14

CDR3nt: TGCAGCGTTGGAGGTCCTCGGGGGGCCCAGGGGTCCTACGAGCAGTACTTC
CDR3aa: CSVGGPRGAQGSYEQYF
j_gene: TRBJ2-7
v_gene: TRBV29-1
abundance: few
d_gene: .
len: 17

CDR3nt: TGTGCCAGCAGCACAAAGATGGGAAACTATGGCTACACCTTC
CDR3aa: CASSTKMGNYGYTF
j_gene: TRBJ1-2
v_gene: TRBV13
abundance: few
d_gene: .
len: 14

CDR3nt: TGTGCCAGCAGCTTAATAGCGGGAGAGGGAGTCGGGGAGCTGTTTTTT
CDR3aa: CASSLIAGEGVGELFF
j_gene: TRBJ2-2
v_gene: TRBV7-6
abundance: .
d_gene: TRBD2
len: 16

CDR3nt: TGTGCCAGCAGCTTTAGTAGCGGGGGGGACGGTACGCAGTATTTT
CDR3aa: CASSFSSGGDGTQYF
j_gene: TRBJ2-3
v_gene: TRBV11-2
abundance: .
d_gene: TRBD2
len: 15

CDR3nt: TGTGCCAGCAGCCGCATCCTAGCGGGTTTCAATGAGCAGTTCTTC
CDR3aa: CASSRILAGFNEQFF
j_gene: TRBJ2-1
v_gene: TRBV3-1
abundance: .
d_gene: TRBD2
len: 15

CDR3nt: TGTGCCAGTAGCCAAGAGCGAGTTCCCTCTGGGGCCAACGTCCTGACTTTC
CDR3aa: CASSQERVPSGANVLTF
j_gene: TRBJ2-6
v_gene: TRBV3-1
abundance: few
d_gene: .
len: 17

CDR3nt: TGCAGCGGCGGACAGGGCCAAAACATTCAGTACTTC
CDR3aa: CSGGQGQNIQYF
j_gene: TRBJ2-4
v_gene: TRBV29-1
abundance: few
d_gene: TRBD1
len: 12

CDR3nt: TGCGCCAGCAGCCAATTCGCTAGCGGCCCAAAGCACAGATACGCGAATTTT
CDR3aa: CASSQFASGPKHRYANF
j_gene: TRBJ2-3
v_gene: TRBV4-1
abundance: once
d_gene: TRBD2
len: 17

CDR3nt: TGTGCCAGCAGTTTATTCCGGGGACTAGCGGGGTCTCTAGCCAAAAACATTCAGTACTTC
CDR3aa: CASSLFRGLAGSLAKNIQYF
j_gene: TRBJ2-4
v_gene: TRBV28
abundance: few
d_gene: TRBD2
len: 20